This T cell receptor (beta chain) is from a study of blood T cells in healthy people across ages. Study-level points and caveats: Not knowing donor CMV status may have confounded expanded clonotype changes.

About this clonotype: Antigen specificity is unknown.

With a J-beta primer mix and a sample-barcoded 5' primer, a second PCR ran about 7 to 12 cycles. Each CDR3 protein gets one entry after TCRdb re-called the 5' RACE reads with MiXCR. The sample has 1,300,000 or so distinct CDR3 sequences, around 59% seen once. The CDR3 is 14 residues long. J gave up 1 base and V 4 bases, and 3 bases lay outside the gene matches. Germline V CDR1 and CDR2: MNHEY, SVGAGI. The sample consisted of blood. V is TRBV6-5 and J is TRBJ2-7, with 8 bases that match TRBD2. The clonotype comes from a man younger than 35 in good health. The CDR3 DNA reads TGTGCCAGCAGTTCCGGGGGGGGATCCTACGAGCAGTACTTC. It is translated as CASSSGGGSYEQYF.